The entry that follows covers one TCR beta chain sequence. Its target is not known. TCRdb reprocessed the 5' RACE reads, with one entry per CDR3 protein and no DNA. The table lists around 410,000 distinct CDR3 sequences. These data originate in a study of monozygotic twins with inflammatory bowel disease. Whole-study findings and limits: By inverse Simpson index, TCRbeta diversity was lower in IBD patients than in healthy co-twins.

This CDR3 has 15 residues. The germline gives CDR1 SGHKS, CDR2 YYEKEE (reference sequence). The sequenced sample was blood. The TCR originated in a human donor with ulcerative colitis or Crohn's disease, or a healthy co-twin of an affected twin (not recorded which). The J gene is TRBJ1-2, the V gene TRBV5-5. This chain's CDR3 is CASSQRGEGLYGYTF.